Below are 30 T cell receptor beta chains sequenced from a single sample in a study of blood T cell repertoires in COVID-19. Generated by immunoSEQ multiplex PCR, the TCRdb table keeps only in-frame clones and is missing some. This repertoire shows around 300,000 clones, over 80% found once; its top ten account for approximately 6.5%. Sequenced material: peripheral blood. These TCRs come from a woman aged 45-65 years with COVID-19, enrolled during active disease.

V usage is TRBV19 and J usage is TRBJ1-6, with D perhaps matching TRBD1 (5 bases). Germline loops: CDR1 LNHDA, CDR2 SQIVND (reference sequence). V shed 10 bases and J shed 7 bases, with 17 bases lying between them. The CDR3 loop spans 14 amino acids. CDR3 sequence (DNA): TGTGCCACCGGGGGTGCACAGGCCAATTCACCCCTCCACTTT. This translates into CATGGAQANSPLHF.

The gene calls are TRBV18 and TRBJ1-2; TRBD1 is a possible D gene (5 bases). V lost 1 base and J lost 0, with 15 bases in between. CDR1 and CDR2 from the germline V gene are KGHSH and LQKENI. The CDR3 length is 17 residues. Written as DNA, the CDR3 is TGTGCCAGCTCACCACTCCGGGGGGGGATGGCTAACTATGGCTACACCTTC. This encodes CASSPLRGGMANYGYTF.

The chain is built from TRBV20-1 and TRBJ1-2; D is perhaps TRBD1 (6 bases). Trimming stripped 7 bases from V and 6 bases from J, with 12 bases between. The CDR3 runs to 11 residues. Germline V gene data show CDR1 as DFQATT and CDR2 as SNEGSKA (reference sequence). CDR3 residues: CSVRGHNGYTF. CDR3 nucleotides: TGCAGTGTTAGGGGACACAATGGCTACACCTTC.

This sequence joins TRBV25-1 and TRBJ1-2, with no clear D. Germline values: CDR1 MGHDK, CDR2 SYGVNS. The CDR3 spans 13 residues. Trimming stripped 5 bases from V and 3 bases from J, with 10 bases between. The CDR3 nucleotides read TGTGCCAGCAGTCAGGAGGGTTACTATGGCTACACCTTC. It yields the protein CASSQEGYYGYTF.

This chain links TRBV19 with TRBJ2-7; possible D gene TRBD1, 6 bases. The CDR3 totals 15 residues. V was shortened by 5 bases and J by 0 bases, with 14 bases between the two germline ends. The germline CDR1 and CDR2 sequences are LNHDA and SQIVND (reference sequence). The CDR3 protein is CASSSQGIGSYEQYF. The CDR3 DNA is TGTGCCAGTAGTTCGCAGGGGATCGGCTCCTACGAGCAGTACTTC.

The chain carries TRBV27 and TRBJ2-3; 15 nucleotides align to TRBD2. V was pared by 6 bases and J by 2 bases, with 9 bases of the junction left unmatched. CDR3 length equals 18 residues. The germline V gene encodes CDR1 MNHEY and CDR2 SMNVEV (reference sequence). The CDR3 coding sequence is TGTGCCAGCAGGCCGGGACTAGCGGGAGGCCCCAACACAGATACGCAGTATTTT. Protein product: CASRPGLAGGPNTDTQYF.

The CDR3 DNA follows: TGCAGTGCTAGGTGGCAGAGGGTGGAGTTCTTC. This gives the protein CSARWQRVEFF. The rearrangement links TRBV20-1 to TRBJ2-1; maybe TRBD2 (5 bases). The CDR3 is 11 residues long. V was clipped by 3 bases and J by 14 bases, with 14 bases between them. The germline V gene encodes CDR1 DFQATT and CDR2 SNEGSKA (reference sequence).

The CDR3 spells CASGLATSYNEQFF. In DNA form, the CDR3 reads TGTGCTAGTGGTTTGGCCACGAGTTACAATGAGCAGTTCTTC. The rearrangement uses TRBV12-5 and TRBJ2-1; unclear D gene. The CDR3 has 14 residues. CDR1 and CDR2 from the germline V gene are LGHNT and FRNRAP. Between the trimmed V and J ends, which lost 1 base and 4 bases, there was a span of 8 bases.

Here the CDR3 DNA reads TGTGCCAGCAGCTTAGTTCCTGTCTACAATGAGCAGTTCTTC. Protein: CASSLVPVYNEQFF. J is TRBJ2-1 and V is TRBV7-2; the D is unclear. The CDR3 consists of 14 residues. Germline-derived CDR1 and CDR2 are SGHTA and FQGNSA. Between the trimmed V and J ends, which lost 1 base and 3 bases, there was a span of 7 bases.

This rearrangement joins TRBV19 to TRBJ2-7; 12 bases map to TRBD2. Looked up from germline, CDR1 is LNHDA and CDR2 is SQIVND (reference sequence). V dropped 10 bases and J dropped 2; count of bases not matched to a gene: 6. The CDR3 is 14 amino acids. The CDR3 DNA sequence: TGTGCCACTACAGGACTAGCGGGACCCTACGAGCAGTACTTC. This translates into CATTGLAGPYEQYF.

The rearrangement joins TRBV5-1 to TRBJ1-5, with D unclear. V was cut by 0 bases and J by 7 bases, with 11 bases left in between. CDR1 SGHRS and CDR2 YFSETQ come from the germline V gene. The CDR3 consists of 14 residues. The CDR3 region is CASSLVGGDQPQHF. CDR3 sequence (DNA): TGCGCCAGCAGCTTGGTTGGAGGAGACCAGCCCCAGCATTTT.

The CDR3 spells CASSDEGRNTGELFF. CDR3 bases: TGTGCCAGCAGTGATGAGGGCAGAAACACCGGGGAGCTGTTTTTT. V gene TRBV6-1 combines with J gene TRBJ2-2; D is perhaps TRBD2 (5 bases). Germline V CDR1 and CDR2: MNHNS, SASEGT. V lost 3 bases and J lost 2, with 10 bases in between. The CDR3 contains 15 residues.

This chain links TRBV3-1 (or the pseudogene TRBV3-2) with TRBJ1-1; possible D gene TRBD1, 5 bases. V lost 3 bases and J 1 base, leaving 12 bases between the germline ends. Germline CDR1 reads LGHDT; CDR2 reads YNNKEL (reference sequence). This CDR3 has 15 amino acids. The CDR3 nucleotides read TGTGCCAGCAGCCACCTGGGGCGGGGGAACACTGAAGCTTTCTTT. Amino acid sequence: CASSHLGRGNTEAFF.

This clone was picked up one time. The chain employs TRBV7-2 and TRBJ2-7, with a possible D match to TRBD1 (5 bases). Germline CDR1 SGHTA, CDR2 FQGNSA. V lost 4 bases and J lost 5, with 9 bases in between. This CDR3 contains 12 residues. In nucleotides, the CDR3 is TGTGCCAGCAGCTCCCCAGGGAACGAGCAGTACTTC. Translation: CASSSPGNEQYF. The complete variable domain, with remaining parts taken from reference TRBV7-2 and TRBJ2-7, reads GAGVSQSPSNKVTEKGKDVELRCDPISGHTALYWYRQSLGQGLEFLIYFQGNSAPDKSGLPSDRFSAERTGGSVSTLTIQRTQQEDSAVYLCASSSPGNEQYFGPGTRLTVT.

The rearrangement joins TRBV5-6 to TRBJ2-7, with 11 bases aligning to TRBD2. Germline assignment: CDR1 SGHDT and CDR2 YYEEEE. The ends lost 3 bases at V and 0 bases at J; junction bases unmatched: 11. The CDR3 consists of 18 residues. The CDR3 DNA sequence: TGTGCCAGCAGCTCGCTCCCTAGCGGGAGGAGGAACTCCTACGAGCAGTACTTC. It translates to CASSSLPSGRRNSYEQYF.

The chain is built from TRBV5-5 and TRBJ1-6; D is unresolved. V was shortened by 1 base and J by 4 bases, with 18 bases between the two germline ends. CDR3 length: 18 amino acids. Germline V lookup: CDR1 SGHKS, CDR2 YYEKEE (reference sequence). DNA of the CDR3: TGTGCCAGCAGCTTGCGGGGAGAACCCCGAACGTATAATTCACCCCTCCACTTT. Protein sequence: CASSLRGEPRTYNSPLHF.

The gene calls are TRBV19 and TRBJ2-7, with TRBD2 as a possible D gene (6 bases). The CDR3 has 16 residues. The germline V gene has CDR1 LNHDA and CDR2 SQIVND (reference sequence). The V end lost 4 bases, the J end lost 5 bases, and 21 bases lay between the germline ends. CDR3 amino acids: CASSSPGLPVGNEQYF. The DNA of the CDR3 is TGTGCCAGTAGTAGCCCGGGACTCCCGGTTGGAAACGAGCAGTACTTC.

This sequence joins TRBV3-1 (or the pseudogene TRBV3-2) and TRBJ2-2; TRBD1 is a possible D gene (6 bases). CDR1 LGHDT and CDR2 YNNKEL come from the germline V gene (reference sequence). This CDR3 is built from 13 residues. The V gene lost 3 bases and the J gene lost 4 bases, with 6 bases spanning the gap. The CDR3 here is CASSQTGTGELFF. Here the CDR3 DNA reads TGTGCCAGCAGCCAGACAGGCACCGGGGAGCTGTTTTTT.

This clone was picked up one time. The chain has TRBV5-5 and TRBJ1-2, with a possible D match to TRBD1 (6 bases). Looked up from germline, CDR1 is SGHKS and CDR2 is YYEKEE (reference sequence). V was pared by 6 bases and J by 0 bases, with 15 bases between. The CDR3 spans 15 residues. The CDR3 reads CASMRGQGANYGYTF. DNA of the CDR3: TGTGCCAGCATGCGGGGGCAAGGAGCTAACTATGGCTACACCTTC.

This clone was seen a few times. The rearrangement joins TRBV4-3 to TRBJ2-2, with 8 bases lining up with TRBD1. Per the germline V gene, CDR1 is LGHNA and CDR2 is YSLEER. Trimming removed 0 bases from V and 6 bases from J; junction bases left unmatched: 6. The CDR3 contains 16 residues. Written as DNA, the CDR3 is TGCGCCAGCAGCCAAGAGGGACAGGTAGTCGCCGGGGAGCTGTTTTTT. Protein sequence: CASSQEGQVVAGELFF.

This clone was seen once. The CDR3 is CASSLERGGTDTQYF. In nucleotides, the CDR3 is TGCGCCAGCAGCTTGGAACGGGGAGGTACAGATACGCAGTATTTT. The chain carries TRBV5-1 and TRBJ2-3, with a possible D match to TRBD2 (6 bases). CDR3 length: 15 residues. Trimming removed 0 bases at V and 3 bases at J, with 11 bases between. Germline CDR1 and CDR2: SGHRS and YFSETQ.

This clone came up a few times. The chain recombines TRBV7-2 with TRBJ2-7, with 7 bases aligning to TRBD2. Germline assignment: CDR1 SGHTA and CDR2 FQGNSA. J was trimmed by 6 bases and V by 1 base; bases with no gene match: 12. This CDR3 spans 16 amino acids. CDR3 sequence reads: CASSLVMRGRFGEQYF. The CDR3, as DNA: TGTGCCAGCAGCTTAGTCATGCGCGGGAGATTCGGCGAGCAGTACTTC. Variable domain in full (rest from reference TRBV7-2 and TRBJ2-7): GAGVSQSPSNKVTEKGKDVELRCDPISGHTALYWYRQSLGQGLEFLIYFQGNSAPDKSGLPSDRFSAERTGGSVSTLTIQRTQQEDSAVYLCASSLVMRGRFGEQYFGPGTRLTVT.

V is TRBV18 and J is TRBJ2-1; D possibly corresponds to TRBD2 (5 bases). Germline V CDR1 and CDR2: KGHSH, LQKENI. Trimming left V 1 base short and J 10 bases short, with 14 bases between. CDR3 size: 14 residues. The CDR3 protein is CASSPRETAGEQFF. For the CDR3, the DNA is TGTGCCAGCTCACCACGGGAGACCGCAGGCGAGCAGTTCTTC.

The chain links TRBV11-3 to TRBJ2-1, with 8 bases aligning to TRBD2. The trim removed 3 bases at V and 4 bases at J, leaving 11 bases unmatched. Germline V gene sequence: CDR1 SGHNT, CDR2 YENEEA. This CDR3 contains 17 residues. CDR3 region: CASSFSITSGIYNEQFF. CDR3 coding DNA: TGTGCCAGCAGCTTCAGCATTACTAGCGGAATATACAATGAGCAGTTCTTC.

As to this clone: Other nucleotide sequences from this sample produce the same CDR3. The chain has TRBV5-1 and TRBJ2-7; 7 nucleotides agree with TRBD1. CDR3 length equals 14 residues. Germline loops: CDR1 SGHRS, CDR2 YFSETQ. V trimming: 0 bases; J trimming: 2 bases; junction bases outside the gene matches: 2. CDR3 sequence reads: CASSLEDRTYEQYF. CDR3 in DNA: TGCGCCAGCAGCTTGGAGGACAGGACCTACGAGCAGTACTTC.

As for this clone: Within the sample, other DNA sequences also encode this same CDR3. This chain links TRBV15 with TRBJ2-7, with 9 bases that match TRBD2. Germline V CDR1 and CDR2: LNHNV, YYDKDF (reference sequence). Trimming removed 5 bases from V and 0 bases from J; junction bases left unmatched: 2. The CDR3 length is 14 residues. The CDR3 sequence is CATSGSGSSYEQYF. The CDR3 nucleotides are TGTGCCACCAGCGGTAGCGGGAGCTCCTACGAGCAGTACTTC.

The V gene is TRBV5-1, the J gene TRBJ2-5; D is perhaps TRBD2 (5 bases). The germline gives CDR1 SGHRS, CDR2 YFSETQ. The CDR3 totals 15 residues. Trimming removed 0 bases at V and 1 base at J, with 10 bases between. Here the CDR3 reads CASSLGSSSQETQYF. For the CDR3, the DNA is TGCGCCAGCAGCTTGGGATCTAGCAGCCAAGAGACCCAGTACTTC. The full variable domain, completed using reference TRBV5-1 and TRBJ2-5, is KAGVTQTPRYLIKTRGQQVTLSCSPISGHRSVSWYQQTPGQGLQFLFEYFSETQRNKGNFPGRFSGRQFSNSRSEMNVSTLELGDSALYLCASSLGSSSQETQYFGPGTRLLVL.

The V call is TRBV5-1, the J call TRBJ2-3; possible D gene TRBD1, 5 bases. This CDR3 comprises 14 residues. Germline V lookup: CDR1 SGHRS, CDR2 YFSETQ. Trimming cost V 2 bases and J 1 base, with 8 bases left between them. Written as DNA, the CDR3 is TGCGCCAGCAGCTTCCCGACAGGCACAGATACGCAGTATTTT. It yields the protein CASSFPTGTDTQYF.

J is TRBJ2-2 and V is TRBV4-1, with D unresolved. With 9 bases removed from V and 7 bases from J, the gap between germline ends came to 15 bases. Germline CDR1 and CDR2: MGHRA and YSYEKL. This CDR3 region has 13 residues. CDR3 residues: CASNAEFGGELFF. The DNA of the CDR3 is TGCGCCAGTAACGCAGAATTTGGCGGGGAGCTGTTTTTT.

V gene TRBV30 combines with J gene TRBJ1-2, with D unclear. This CDR3 contains 14 residues. V dropped 8 bases and J dropped 8 bases, with 24 bases sitting between them. From germline, CDR1 is GTSNPN and CDR2 SVGIG (reference sequence). CDR3 DNA: TGTGCCCGGAACTGGGCGGGCAGCAAAGGGGGCTACACCTTC. This encodes CARNWAGSKGGYTF.